This T cell receptor beta chain was identified in a study of control samples from healthy donors and cancer patients. This clone occurred a few times. Sequencing used immunoSEQ multiplex PCR; TCRdb keeps in-frame clones, though not all of them. The profile covers about 250,000 clones, with roughly 87% appearing a single time and about 14% taken by the ten largest. In germline, CDR1 is LGHDT, CDR2 YNNKEL (reference sequence). J lost 5 bases, V lost 1 base, and 9 bases had no gene match. The CDR3 totals 17 residues. The sequence derives from a woman aged 60-75 years with lung cancer. The sample comprised PBMCs. This chain links TRBV3-1 (or the pseudogene TRBV3-2) with TRBJ2-2; the match to TRBD2 covers 8 bases. The CDR3 sequence: CASSQVGAGARTGELFF. The CDR3 region has the DNA TGTGCCAGCAGCCAAGTAGGAGCGGGAGCGCGGACCGGGGAGCTGTTTTTT.